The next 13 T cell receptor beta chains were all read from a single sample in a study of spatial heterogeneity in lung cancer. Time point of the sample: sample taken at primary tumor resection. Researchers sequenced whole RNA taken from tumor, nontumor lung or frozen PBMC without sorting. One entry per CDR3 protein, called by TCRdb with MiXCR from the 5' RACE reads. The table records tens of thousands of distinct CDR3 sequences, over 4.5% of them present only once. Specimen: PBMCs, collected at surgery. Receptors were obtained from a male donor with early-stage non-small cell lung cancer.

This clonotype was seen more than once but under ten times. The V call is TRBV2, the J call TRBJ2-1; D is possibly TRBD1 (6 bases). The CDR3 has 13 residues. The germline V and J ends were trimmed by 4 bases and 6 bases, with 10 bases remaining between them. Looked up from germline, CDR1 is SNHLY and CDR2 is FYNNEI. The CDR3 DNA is TGTGCCAGCAGTGGTCAGGGGATCAATGAGCAGTTCTTC. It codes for CASSGQGINEQFF.

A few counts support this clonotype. This chain's CDR3 is CASSQPGQGSGELFF. The DNA for the CDR3 is TGTGCCAGCAGCCAACCGGGACAGGGCTCCGGGGAGCTGTTTTTT. The chain recombines TRBV4-2 with TRBJ2-2; 9 nucleotides agree with TRBD1. Trimming removed 2 bases from V and 6 bases from J; junction bases left unmatched: 4. The CDR3 length is 15 residues. The germline CDR1 and CDR2 sequences are LGHNA and YNFKEQ.

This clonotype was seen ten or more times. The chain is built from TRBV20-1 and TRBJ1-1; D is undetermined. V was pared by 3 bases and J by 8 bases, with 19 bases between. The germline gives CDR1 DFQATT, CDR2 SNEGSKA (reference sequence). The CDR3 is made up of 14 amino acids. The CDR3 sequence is CSASHLDPNIEAFF. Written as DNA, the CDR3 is TGCAGTGCTAGTCACCTTGACCCTAACATAGAAGCTTTCTTT.

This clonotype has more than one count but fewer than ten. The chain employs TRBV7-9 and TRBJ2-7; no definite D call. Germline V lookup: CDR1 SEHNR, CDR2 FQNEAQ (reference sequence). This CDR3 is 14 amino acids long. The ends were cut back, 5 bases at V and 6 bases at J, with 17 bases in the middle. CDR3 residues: CASSPEPVRSEQYF. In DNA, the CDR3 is TGTGCCAGCAGCCCGGAGCCCGTAAGATCCGAGCAGTACTTC.

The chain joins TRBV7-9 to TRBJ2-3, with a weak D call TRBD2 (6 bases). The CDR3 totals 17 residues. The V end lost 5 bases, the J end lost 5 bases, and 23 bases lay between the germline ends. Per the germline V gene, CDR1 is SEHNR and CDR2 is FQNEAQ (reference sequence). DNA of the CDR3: TGTGCCAGCAGCCCTACCTTCCTTAGCGGTCCTGAAGATACGCAGTATTTT. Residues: CASSPTFLSGPEDTQYF.

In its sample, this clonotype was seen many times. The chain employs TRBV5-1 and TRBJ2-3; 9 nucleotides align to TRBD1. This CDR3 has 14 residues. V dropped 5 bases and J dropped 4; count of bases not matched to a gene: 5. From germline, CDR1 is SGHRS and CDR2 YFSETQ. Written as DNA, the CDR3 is TGCGCCAGCAGGAGACAGGGGGACTCAGATACGCAGTATTTT. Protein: CASRRQGDSDTQYF.

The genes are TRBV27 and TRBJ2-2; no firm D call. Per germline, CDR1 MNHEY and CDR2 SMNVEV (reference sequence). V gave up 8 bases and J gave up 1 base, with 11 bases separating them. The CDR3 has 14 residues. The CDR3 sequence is CASQWLLNTGELFF. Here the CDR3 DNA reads TGTGCCAGCCAATGGCTGTTGAACACCGGGGAGCTGTTTTTT.

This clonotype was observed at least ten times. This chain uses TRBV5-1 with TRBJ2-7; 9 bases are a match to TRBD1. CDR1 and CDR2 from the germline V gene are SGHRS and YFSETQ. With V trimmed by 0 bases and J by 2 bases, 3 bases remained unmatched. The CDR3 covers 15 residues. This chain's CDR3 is CASSLAGQGPYEQYF. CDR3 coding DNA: TGCGCCAGCAGCTTGGCGGGACAGGGACCCTACGAGCAGTACTTC.

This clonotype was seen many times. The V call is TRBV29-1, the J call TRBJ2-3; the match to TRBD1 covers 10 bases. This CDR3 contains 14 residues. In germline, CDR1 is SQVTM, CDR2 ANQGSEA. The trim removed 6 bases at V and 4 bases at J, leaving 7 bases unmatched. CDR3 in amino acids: CSVGGTGVSDTQYF. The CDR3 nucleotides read TGCAGCGTGGGGGGGACAGGGGTATCAGATACGCAGTATTTT.

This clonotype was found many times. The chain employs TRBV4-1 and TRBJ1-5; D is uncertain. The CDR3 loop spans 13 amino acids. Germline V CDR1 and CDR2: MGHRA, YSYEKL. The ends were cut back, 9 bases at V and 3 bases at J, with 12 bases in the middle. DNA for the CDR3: TGCGCCAGTTCTTTGAAGGACAATCAGCCCCAGCATTTT. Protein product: CASSLKDNQPQHF.

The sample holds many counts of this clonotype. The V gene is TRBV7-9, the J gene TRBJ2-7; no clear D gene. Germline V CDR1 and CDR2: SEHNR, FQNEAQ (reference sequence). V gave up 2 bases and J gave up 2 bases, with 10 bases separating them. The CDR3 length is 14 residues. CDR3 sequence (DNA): TGTGCCAGCAGCTTAAACCTGGGGACCTACGAGCAGTACTTC. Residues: CASSLNLGTYEQYF.

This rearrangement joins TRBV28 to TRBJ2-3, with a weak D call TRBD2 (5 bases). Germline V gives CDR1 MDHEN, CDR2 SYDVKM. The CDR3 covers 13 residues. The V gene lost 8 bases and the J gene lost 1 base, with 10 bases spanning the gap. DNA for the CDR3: TGTGCCAGCTCCCCCGGGGGCACAGATACGCAGTATTTT. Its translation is CASSPGGTDTQYF.

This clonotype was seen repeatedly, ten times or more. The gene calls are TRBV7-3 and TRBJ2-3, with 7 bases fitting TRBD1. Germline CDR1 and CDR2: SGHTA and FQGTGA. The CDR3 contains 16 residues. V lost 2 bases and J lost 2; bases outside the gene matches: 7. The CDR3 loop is CASSLGGRGTTDTQYF. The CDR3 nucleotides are TGTGCCAGCAGCTTAGGGGGCAGGGGGACCACAGATACGCAGTATTTT.